The 30 T cell receptor beta chains given below trace back to one sample, sequenced in a study of T cell repertoires in cytomegalovirus infection. No antigen has been assigned to these receptors. TCRdb independently ran MiXCR on the reads; one entry per CDR3 protein. The table includes some 590,000 distinct CDR3 sequences, just under 40% detected once. Here the sequenced sample was cultured PBMCs, taken from culture after CMV antigen stimulation. These receptors originate from a human donor in good health (CMV status not recorded). Some clones in this sample may be carry-over from other donors' samples.

The sample holds many counts of this clonotype. The V call is TRBV7-2, the J call TRBJ2-7; D is perhaps TRBD1 (6 bases). The CDR3 has 15 residues. Germline V CDR1 and CDR2: SGHTA, FQGNSA. The germline V and J ends were trimmed by 5 bases and 3 bases, with 17 bases remaining between them. The CDR3 bases are TGTGCCAGCAGCCCCTACAGGGCCTCCTTCTACGAGCAGTACTTC. Protein sequence: CASSPYRASFYEQYF.

This chain links TRBV12-3 or TRBV12-4 with TRBJ1-2; D call uncertain. V lost 5 bases and J lost 5, with 9 bases in between. The CDR3 loop spans 12 amino acids. In DNA, the CDR3 is TGTGCCAGCAGTGTTAATGCGTATGGCTACACCTTC. Residues: CASSVNAYGYTF.

This clonotype showed up many times. This sequence joins TRBV7-2 and TRBJ2-5, with D unclear. Per germline, CDR1 SGHTA and CDR2 FQGNSA. The length of the CDR3 is 14 residues. The V end lost 7 bases, the J end lost 2 bases, and 14 bases lay between the germline ends. This CDR3 is CASNVGVGQETQYF. In nucleotides, the CDR3 is TGTGCCAGCAACGTTGGAGTTGGACAAGAGACCCAGTACTTC.

The chain employs TRBV7-3 and TRBJ2-1; 8 nucleotides align to TRBD2. The CDR3 consists of 16 residues. CDR1 and CDR2 (germline): SGHTA, FQGTGA. V dropped 5 bases and J dropped 1; count of bases not matched to a gene: 7. This CDR3 reads CASSARLALSYNEQFF. DNA of the CDR3: TGTGCCAGCAGCGCCCGACTAGCGCTATCCTACAATGAGCAGTTCTTC.

The sample holds one count of this clonotype. The genes are TRBV27 and TRBJ2-7; D gene uncertain. The CDR3 is made up of 14 amino acids. Trimming removed 4 bases at V and 2 bases at J, with 12 bases between. Germline CDR1 is MNHEY and CDR2 is SMNVEV (reference sequence). As DNA, the CDR3 is TGTGCCAGCAGTTCCCTGACAAAAACCTACGAGCAGTACTTC. Its translation is CASSSLTKTYEQYF.

The V call is TRBV7-6, the J call TRBJ2-1, with 10 bases that match TRBD2. The CDR3 loop spans 15 amino acids. J gave up 7 bases and V 5 bases, and 8 bases lay outside the gene matches. Germline CDR1 is SGHVS and CDR2 is FNYEAQ. The CDR3 region is CASSPSGRAGNEQFF. Written as DNA, the CDR3 is TGTGCCAGCAGCCCCAGCGGGAGGGCGGGTAATGAGCAGTTCTTC.

The chain joins TRBV20-1 to TRBJ1-2; a weak D match, TRBD1 (6 bases). The germline V gene encodes CDR1 DFQATT and CDR2 SNEGSKA (reference sequence). Trimming pared 3 bases from V and 1 base from J, leaving 9 bases between. CDR3 length: 13 residues. The CDR3 is CSARDSRNYGYTF. For the CDR3, the DNA is TGCAGTGCTAGGGACAGCCGTAACTATGGCTACACCTTC.

This clonotype was observed a few times. The gene calls are TRBV6-1 and TRBJ1-5; 7 nucleotides match TRBD1. Germline V gene lookup returns CDR1 MNHNS and CDR2 SASEGT. Trimming cost V 7 bases and J 3 bases; bases outside gene matches: 6. There are 14 residues in the CDR3. Written as DNA, the CDR3 is TGTGCCAGCACCCTGACAGGGAACAATCAGCCCCAGCATTTT. It yields the protein CASTLTGNNQPQHF.

The chain links TRBV12-5 to TRBJ2-1; 10 nucleotides align to TRBD2. This CDR3 comprises 16 residues. The germline CDR1 and CDR2 sequences are LGHNT and FRNRAP. V was clipped by 5 bases and J by 6 bases; unmatched bases: 10. In DNA, the CDR3 is TGTGCTAGTGGTCATACCGGGACTAGCGCCCTCAATGAGCAGTTCTTC. Amino acids: CASGHTGTSALNEQFF. Drawing the rest from reference TRBV12-5 and TRBJ2-1, the complete variable domain is DARVTQTPRHKVTEMGQEVTMRCQPILGHNTVFWYRQTMMQGLELLAYFRNRAPLDDSGMPKDRFSAEMPDATLATLKIQPSEPRDSAVYFCASGHTGTSALNEQFFGPGTRLTVL.

A few counts support this clonotype. This chain joins TRBV12-3 or TRBV12-4 and TRBJ2-1; D unclear. The length of the CDR3 is 12 residues. V was trimmed by 7 bases and J by 5 bases, leaving 9 bases between them. The CDR3 here is CASNNPNNEQFF. The CDR3 nucleotides are TGTGCCAGCAACAACCCTAACAATGAGCAGTTCTTC.

The CDR3 region has the DNA TGTGCCAGCAGTCGGAGGAGCTATGGCTACACCTTC. This translates into CASSRRSYGYTF. The V gene is TRBV6-5, the J gene TRBJ1-2; no clear D gene. The ends were cut back, 5 bases at V and 4 bases at J, with 8 bases in the middle. In germline, CDR1 is MNHEY, CDR2 SVGAGI. The CDR3 consists of 12 residues.

This chain connects TRBV4-1 to TRBJ2-1; 8 bases match TRBD2. Germline assignment: CDR1 MGHRA and CDR2 YSYEKL. CDR3 length: 17 residues. The ends lost 0 bases at V and 0 bases at J; junction bases unmatched: 4. CDR3 in amino acids: CASSQEGSGNSYNEQFF. CDR3 DNA: TGCGCCAGCAGCCAAGAAGGTAGCGGGAACTCCTACAATGAGCAGTTCTTC.

The chain employs TRBV11-2 and TRBJ2-5; 10 bases align to TRBD2. The germline V gene has CDR1 SGHAT and CDR2 FQNNGV. This CDR3 region has 16 residues. Trimming at V came to 1 base and at J to 5 bases, leaving 7 bases not matched to a gene. The CDR3 bases are TGTGCCAGCAGCTTAGGTCCTAGCGGGGGAACGGAGACCCAGTACTTC. Translation gives CASSLGPSGGTETQYF.

This clonotype turned up a few times. The J gene is TRBJ2-1, the V gene TRBV27; TRBD1 or TRBD2 may be the D gene (5 bases each). Germline CDR1 and CDR2: MNHEY and SMNVEV (reference sequence). The germline V and J ends were trimmed by 7 bases and 2 bases, with 15 bases remaining between them. This CDR3 has 15 amino acids. This chain's CDR3 is CASTSGTKPYNEQFF. The CDR3 DNA is TGTGCCAGCACCTCCGGGACCAAGCCCTACAATGAGCAGTTCTTC.

This chain joins TRBV15 and TRBJ1-5; D possibly corresponds to TRBD1 (5 bases). Germline CDR1 reads LNHNV; CDR2 reads YYDKDF (reference sequence). V lost 3 bases and J lost 3, with 12 bases in between. The CDR3 loop spans 15 amino acids. CDR3: CATSRNIGANQPQHF. In nucleotides, the CDR3 is TGTGCCACCAGCAGGAACATCGGGGCCAATCAGCCCCAGCATTTT.

V usage is TRBV19 and J usage is TRBJ2-1; maybe TRBD2 (6 bases). This CDR3 is built from 15 residues. The germline V gene has CDR1 LNHDA and CDR2 SQIVND (reference sequence). Trimming cost V 3 bases and J 2 bases, with 11 bases left between them. CDR3 DNA sequence: TGTGCCAGTAGTATGTCTGCTAGCGCCTACAATGAGCAGTTCTTC. Translation gives CASSMSASAYNEQFF.

The V and J genes are TRBV7-2 and TRBJ2-7; D could derive from TRBD1 or TRBD2 (5 bases each). CDR3 length: 13 amino acids. Trimming took off 9 bases at V and 3 bases at J, with 15 bases between the two ends. Germline CDR1 SGHTA, CDR2 FQGNSA. The CDR3 DNA follows: TGTGCCAGTAAAAGTCTGGGGGACTACGAGCAGTACTTC. Protein product: CASKSLGDYEQYF.

This clonotype has more than one count but fewer than ten. The chain uses TRBV7-9 and TRBJ2-2; D is ambiguous. Between the trimmed V and J ends, which lost 5 bases and 5 bases, there was a span of 15 bases. The CDR3 is made up of 15 amino acids. CDR1 and CDR2 from the germline V gene are SEHNR and FQNEAQ (reference sequence). The CDR3, as DNA: TGTGCCAGCAGCCCTACTTCTCCAAGGACCGGGGAGCTGTTTTTT. Translation gives CASSPTSPRTGELFF.

A few counts support this clonotype. The J gene is TRBJ1-4, the V gene TRBV12-3 or TRBV12-4; D may be TRBD1 (5 bases). Between the trimmed V and J ends, which lost 3 bases and 4 bases, there was a span of 12 bases. This CDR3 spans 15 amino acids. The CDR3 DNA reads TGTGCCAGCAGTTTGGGGCCAGGGAATAATGAAAAACTGTTTTTT. It codes for CASSLGPGNNEKLFF.

The genes are TRBV5-1 and TRBJ1-2, with 8 bases that match TRBD1. V was clipped by 4 bases and J by 0 bases; unmatched bases: 14. The germline V gene encodes CDR1 SGHRS and CDR2 YFSETQ. The CDR3 runs 18 residues. The CDR3 is CASSPTGAARPANYGYTF. DNA for the CDR3: TGCGCCAGCAGCCCGACAGGGGCGGCGAGACCGGCTAACTATGGCTACACCTTC.

This sequence joins TRBV7-8 and TRBJ2-7, with 9 nucleotides matching TRBD1. Trimming removed 5 bases from V and 4 bases from J; junction bases left unmatched: 12. Germline-derived CDR1 and CDR2 are SGHVS and FQNEAQ. The CDR3 runs to 16 residues. The CDR3 DNA is TGTGCCAGCAGCCGTGGACAGGGGATATCCCTATACGAGCAGTACTTC. Its protein product is CASSRGQGISLYEQYF.

This clonotype has only a few counts. CDR3 region: CASSLGIDTDTQYF. The CDR3 region has the DNA TGTGCCAGCAGCTTAGGAATCGACACAGATACGCAGTATTTT. This chain links TRBV7-9 with TRBJ2-3; no clear D gene. V dropped 1 base and J dropped 2 bases, with 7 bases sitting between them. From germline, CDR1 is SEHNR and CDR2 FQNEAQ (reference sequence). This CDR3 contains 14 residues.

The genes are TRBV7-6 and TRBJ2-7, with D tentatively TRBD1 (7 bases). Germline CDR1 and CDR2: SGHVS and FNYEAQ. This CDR3 comprises 15 residues. V lost 1 base and J lost 4, with 14 bases in between. The CDR3 region has the DNA TGTGCCAGCAGCTTAGTTGGAGGGGGCGTGTACGAGCAGTACTTC. Translated, it gives CASSLVGGGVYEQYF.

V usage is TRBV7-4 and J usage is TRBJ2-5, with 14 positions matching TRBD2. CDR3 length equals 16 residues. Germline CDR1 SGHVT, CDR2 SQSDAQ. After removal of 5 bases from V and 4 bases from J, the junction contained 6 bases not matched to a gene. The CDR3 DNA sequence: TGTGCCAGCAGCCCGCGACTAGCGGGGGGGCGAGAGACCCAGTACTTC. Its protein product is CASSPRLAGGRETQYF.

V gene TRBV10-3 combines with J gene TRBJ1-4; the D gene is possibly TRBD1 (6 bases). Per germline, CDR1 ENHRY and CDR2 SYGVKD. The CDR3 runs 14 residues. V was trimmed by 3 bases and J by 3 bases, leaving 8 bases between them. In DNA, the CDR3 is TGTGCCATCAGTGAAAAGGGGGCTAATGAAAAACTGTTTTTT. Its protein product is CAISEKGANEKLFF.

The chain links TRBV7-9 to TRBJ2-1; 10 bases match TRBD2. The length of the CDR3 is 16 residues. With V trimmed by 1 base and J by 8 bases, 8 bases remained unmatched. Germline CDR1 SEHNR, CDR2 FQNEAQ (reference sequence). The CDR3 protein is CASSLVLLAGVHEQFF. For the CDR3, the DNA is TGTGCCAGCAGCTTAGTCCTGCTAGCGGGAGTCCATGAGCAGTTCTTC.

The chain uses TRBV27 and TRBJ1-1; D uncertain. V lost 1 base and J lost 0, with 6 bases in between. The germline V gene has CDR1 MNHEY and CDR2 SMNVEV (reference sequence). The CDR3 consists of 14 residues. The DNA of the CDR3 is TGTGCCAGCAGTTTATGGTCCATGAACACTGAAGCTTTCTTT. This sequence encodes CASSLWSMNTEAFF.

The sample holds many counts of this clonotype. V and J are TRBV7-2 and TRBJ1-2; D unclear. V shed 2 bases and J shed 4 bases, with 5 bases lying between them. Germline V gene sequence: CDR1 SGHTA, CDR2 FQGNSA. The CDR3 runs to 12 residues. The CDR3 region has the DNA TGTGCCAGCAGCTTAAATGGCTATGGCTACACCTTC. It translates to CASSLNGYGYTF.

This clonotype was counted at least ten times. The CDR3 region is CASSFAGEETQYF. CDR3 DNA: TGTGCCAGCAGTTTCGCGGGGGAAGAGACCCAGTACTTC. The genes are TRBV6-2 or TRBV6-3 and TRBJ2-5; 7 nucleotides line up with TRBD2. The CDR3 consists of 13 residues. The ends lost 4 bases at V and 3 bases at J; junction bases unmatched: 2. In germline, CDR1 is MNHEY, CDR2 SVGEGT.

This chain connects TRBV20-1 to TRBJ2-2, with 8 nucleotides matching TRBD1. V lost 5 bases to trimming and J lost 5 bases; unmatched junction nucleotides: 4. The CDR3 loop spans 13 amino acids. Germline lookup yields CDR1 DFQATT and CDR2 SNEGSKA (reference sequence). The CDR3 loop is CSAGTGGTGELFF. The CDR3, as DNA: TGCAGTGCTGGGACAGGAGGGACCGGGGAGCTGTTTTTT.